The clone carrying this T cell receptor (beta chain) has just a few counts. The length of the CDR3 is 14 residues. V was clipped by 7 bases and J by 3 bases; unmatched bases: 9. Germline CDR1 is MNHEY and CDR2 is SVGEGT. Using its own MiXCR run on the 5' RACE reads, TCRdb lists one record per CDR3 protein. The table lists roughly 86,000 distinct CDR3 sequences, roughly 6% of them singletons. The data derive from a study of early T cells in non-severe SARS-CoV-2 infection. The material sequenced was whole blood. This TCR was sampled from an adult who was a healthcare worker with PCR-confirmed SARS-CoV-2 infection or an uninfected control (not recorded which). This rearrangement joins TRBV6-2 or TRBV6-3 to TRBJ2-7, with 7 bases fitting TRBD1. The CDR3 region is CASNWGTDYYEQYF. The CDR3 nucleotides are TGTGCCAGCAACTGGGGGACAGACTACTACGAGCAGTACTTC.